The 2 T cell receptor beta chains below all came from one sample that was sequenced in a study of Ad26.COV2.S vaccination and SARS-CoV-2 variants. Repertoires were generated with immunoSEQ multiplex PCR, while TCRdb's copy carries only in-frame clones and drops some. The data hold 400,000 to 450,000 clones, with 80% to 95% observed a single time. Treatment here: around 19 received Ad26.COV2.S at low or high dose, single or two shots; 5 received placebo; per-sample allocation not given. Collection of samples fell on day 63 after the first vaccine or placebo injection. The specimen was peripheral blood, collected in a trial of Ad26.COV2.S vaccine versus placebo. The receptors were gathered from a person between 18 and 65 years old who received the Ad26.COV2.S COVID-19 vaccine or a placebo.

The DNA of the CDR3 is TGTGCCAGCAGCGGGGGACTAGCGCCTCCCTACAATGAGCAGTTCTTC. Its translation: CASSGGLAPPYNEQFF. The gene calls are TRBV5-8 and TRBJ2-1; 10 bases agree with TRBD2. Trimming removed 4 bases from V and 2 bases from J; junction bases left unmatched: 6. The germline CDR1 and CDR2 sequences are SGHTS and YDEGEE. The CDR3 contains 16 residues. The full variable domain, completed using reference TRBV5-8 and TRBJ2-1, is EAGVTQSPTHLIKTRGQQATLRCSPISGHTSVYWYQQALGLGLQFLLWYDEGEERNRGNFPPRFSGRQFPNYSSELNVNALELEDSALYLCASSGGLAPPYNEQFFGPGTRLTVL.

This rearrangement joins TRBV29-1 to TRBJ2-7; 9 nucleotides align to TRBD1. Germline loops: CDR1 SQVTM, CDR2 ANQGSEA. This CDR3 contains 14 residues. The V gene end was trimmed by 7 bases and the J gene end by 2 bases; junction bases not matched to a gene: 9. CDR3 sequence (DNA): TGCAGCGCCGCGGGACAGGGATGGACCTACGAGCAGTACTTC. Its protein is CSAAGQGWTYEQYF.